These 2 T cell receptor beta chains were all obtained from the same sample, sequenced in a study of T cell changes during pregnancy in multiple sclerosis. Profiled with immunoSEQ multiplex PCR; TCRdb holds only in-frame clones, not every one. The sample consists of around 23,000 clones, 90% of them appearing once. This specimen consisted of CD8+ T cells from peripheral blood mononuclear cells, obtained in the third trimester of pregnancy. These receptors came from a female donor in good health, enrolled as a control in a pregnancy study.

The chain has TRBV27 and TRBJ2-7, with a weak D call TRBD1 (5 bases). The CDR3 has 13 residues. V lost 3 bases, J lost 0 bases, and 6 bases lay in between. Germline CDR1 MNHEY, CDR2 SMNVEV (reference sequence). CDR3 residues: CASSFDSSYEQYF. The CDR3 nucleotides are TGTGCCAGCAGTTTTGACAGCTCCTACGAGCAGTACTTC.

This clone has a single count. The DNA for the CDR3 is TGTGCCAGCAAGGGGACCGATGGGGGCTTTGAGACCCAGTACTTC. Its protein is CASKGTDGGFETQYF. This chain connects TRBV2 to TRBJ2-5; tentatively, D is TRBD1 (6 bases). Trimming cost V 7 bases and J 5 bases, with 20 bases left between them. The germline CDR1 and CDR2 sequences are SNHLY and FYNNEI. The CDR3 consists of 15 residues.